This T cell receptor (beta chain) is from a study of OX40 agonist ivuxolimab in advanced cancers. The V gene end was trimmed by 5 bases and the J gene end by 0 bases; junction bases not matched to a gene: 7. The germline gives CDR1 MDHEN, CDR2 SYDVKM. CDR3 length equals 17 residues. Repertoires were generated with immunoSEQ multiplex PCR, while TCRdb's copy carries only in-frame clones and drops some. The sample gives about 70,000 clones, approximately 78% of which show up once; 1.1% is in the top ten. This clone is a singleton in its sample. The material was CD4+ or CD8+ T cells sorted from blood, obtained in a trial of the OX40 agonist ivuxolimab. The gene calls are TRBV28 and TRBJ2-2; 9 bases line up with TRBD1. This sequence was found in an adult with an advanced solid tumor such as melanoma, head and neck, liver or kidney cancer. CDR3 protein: CASSPYRGRANTGELFF. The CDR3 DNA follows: TGTGCCAGCAGTCCCTACAGGGGGCGGGCGAACACCGGGGAGCTGTTTTTT.